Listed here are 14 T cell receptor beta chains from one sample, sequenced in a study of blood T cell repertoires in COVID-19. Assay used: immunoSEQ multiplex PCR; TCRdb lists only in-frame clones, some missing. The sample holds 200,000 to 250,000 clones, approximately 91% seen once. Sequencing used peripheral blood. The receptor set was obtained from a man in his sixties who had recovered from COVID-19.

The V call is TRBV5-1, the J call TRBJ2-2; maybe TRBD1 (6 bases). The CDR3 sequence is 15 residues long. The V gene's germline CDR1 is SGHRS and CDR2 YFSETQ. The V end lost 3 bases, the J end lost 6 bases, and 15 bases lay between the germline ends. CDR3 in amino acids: CASSSSGVRAGELFF. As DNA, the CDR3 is TGCGCCAGCAGCTCCTCAGGGGTACGGGCCGGGGAGCTGTTTTTT.

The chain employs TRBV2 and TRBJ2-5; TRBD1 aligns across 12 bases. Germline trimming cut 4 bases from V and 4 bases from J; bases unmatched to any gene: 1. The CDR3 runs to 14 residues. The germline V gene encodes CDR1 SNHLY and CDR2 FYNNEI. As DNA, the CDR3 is TGTGCCAGCAGTGGGGACAGGGGGCGAGAGACCCAGTACTTC. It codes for CASSGDRGRETQYF.

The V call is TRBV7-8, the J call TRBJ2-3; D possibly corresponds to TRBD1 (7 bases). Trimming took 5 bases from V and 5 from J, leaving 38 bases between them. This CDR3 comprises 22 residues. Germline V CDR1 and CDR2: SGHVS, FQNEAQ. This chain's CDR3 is CASSQGDSGGRNHSLILDTQYF. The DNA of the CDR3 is TGTGCCAGCAGCCAAGGGGACAGTGGGGGGAGAAACCACTCTTTAATATTAGATACGCAGTATTTT.

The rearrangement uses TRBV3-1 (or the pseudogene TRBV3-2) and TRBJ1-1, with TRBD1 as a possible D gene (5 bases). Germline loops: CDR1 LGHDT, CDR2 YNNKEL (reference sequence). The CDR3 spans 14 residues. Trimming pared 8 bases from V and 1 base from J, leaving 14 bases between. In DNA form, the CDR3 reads TGTGCCAGCTCAAAACAGGACACGAACACTGAAGCTTTCTTT. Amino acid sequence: CASSKQDTNTEAFF.

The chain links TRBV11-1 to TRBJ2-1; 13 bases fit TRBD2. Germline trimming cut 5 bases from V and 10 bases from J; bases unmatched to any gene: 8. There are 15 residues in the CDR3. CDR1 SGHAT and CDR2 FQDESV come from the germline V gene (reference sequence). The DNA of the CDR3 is TGTGCCAGCAGCGATACTAGCGGGGGGGCTTGGGAGCAGTTCTTC. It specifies CASSDTSGGAWEQFF.

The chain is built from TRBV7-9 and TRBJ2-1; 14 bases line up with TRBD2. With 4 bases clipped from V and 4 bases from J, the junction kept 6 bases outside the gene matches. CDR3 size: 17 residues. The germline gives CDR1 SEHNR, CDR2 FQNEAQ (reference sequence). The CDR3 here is CASSSPGLAGAYNEQFF. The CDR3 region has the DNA TGTGCCAGCAGCTCTCCGGGACTAGCGGGGGCGTACAATGAGCAGTTCTTC.

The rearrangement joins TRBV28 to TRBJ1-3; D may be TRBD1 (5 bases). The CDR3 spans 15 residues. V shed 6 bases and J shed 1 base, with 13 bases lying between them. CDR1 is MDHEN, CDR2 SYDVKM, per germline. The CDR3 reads CASSFTQGSGNTIYF. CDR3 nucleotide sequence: TGTGCCAGCAGCTTTACCCAGGGATCTGGAAACACCATATATTTT.

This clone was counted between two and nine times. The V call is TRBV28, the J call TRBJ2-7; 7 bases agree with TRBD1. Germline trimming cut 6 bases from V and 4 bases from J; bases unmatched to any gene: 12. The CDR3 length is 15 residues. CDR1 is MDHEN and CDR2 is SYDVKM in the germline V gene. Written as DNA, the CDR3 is TGTGCCAGCAGCATAATCCCAGGGGGTGCGTACGAGCAGTACTTC. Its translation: CASSIIPGGAYEQYF. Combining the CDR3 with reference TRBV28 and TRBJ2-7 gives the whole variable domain DVKVTQSSRYLVKRTGEKVFLECVQDMDHENMFWYRQDPGLGLRLIYFSYDVKMKEKGDIPEGYSVSREKKERFSLILESASTNQTSMYLCASSIIPGGAYEQYFGPGTRLTVT.

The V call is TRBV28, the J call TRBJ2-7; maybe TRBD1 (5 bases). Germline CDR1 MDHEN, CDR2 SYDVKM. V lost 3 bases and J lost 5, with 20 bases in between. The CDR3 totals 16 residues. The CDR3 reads CASSFPGRGFNDEQYF. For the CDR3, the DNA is TGTGCCAGCAGTTTCCCCGGTAGGGGATTCAATGACGAGCAGTACTTC.

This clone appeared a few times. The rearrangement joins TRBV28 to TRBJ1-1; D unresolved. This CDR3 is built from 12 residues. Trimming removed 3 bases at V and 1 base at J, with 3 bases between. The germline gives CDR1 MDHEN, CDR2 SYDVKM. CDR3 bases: TGTGCCAGCAGTTTCGGGAACACTGAAGCTTTCTTT. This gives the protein CASSFGNTEAFF.

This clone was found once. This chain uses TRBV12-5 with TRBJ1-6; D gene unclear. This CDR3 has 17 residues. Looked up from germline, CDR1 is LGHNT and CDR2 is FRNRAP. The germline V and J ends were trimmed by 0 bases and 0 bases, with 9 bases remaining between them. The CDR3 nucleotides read TGTGCTAGTGGTTTGGTACTAGGAAGCTCCTATAATTCACCCCTCCACTTT. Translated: CASGLVLGSSYNSPLHF.

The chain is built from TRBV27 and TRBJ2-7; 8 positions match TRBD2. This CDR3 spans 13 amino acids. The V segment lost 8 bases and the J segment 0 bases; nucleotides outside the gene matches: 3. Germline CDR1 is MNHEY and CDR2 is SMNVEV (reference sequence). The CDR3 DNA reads TGTGCCAGCCAGCGGGGGATCTCCTACGAGCAGTACTTC. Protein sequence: CASQRGISYEQYF.

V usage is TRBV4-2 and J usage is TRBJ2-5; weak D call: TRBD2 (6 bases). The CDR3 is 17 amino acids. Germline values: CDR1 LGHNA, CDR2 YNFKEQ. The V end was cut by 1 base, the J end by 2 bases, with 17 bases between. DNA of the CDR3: TGTGCCAGCAGCCAAGGGGCTGGCGTAGCGGCGCAAGAGACCCAGTACTTC. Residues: CASSQGAGVAAQETQYF.

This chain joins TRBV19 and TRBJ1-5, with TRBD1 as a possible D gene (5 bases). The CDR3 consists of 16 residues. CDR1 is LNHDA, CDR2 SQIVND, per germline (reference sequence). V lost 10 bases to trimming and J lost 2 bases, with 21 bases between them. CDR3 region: CATDRVGRAGNQPQHF. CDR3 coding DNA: TGTGCCACCGACCGTGTGGGGCGCGCCGGCAATCAGCCCCAGCATTTT. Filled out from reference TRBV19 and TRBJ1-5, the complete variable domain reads DGGITQSPKYLFRKEGQNVTLSCEQNLNHDAMYWYRQDPGQGLRLIYYSQIVNDFQKGDIAEGYSVSREKKESFPLTVTSAQKNPTAFYLCATDRVGRAGNQPQHFGDGTRLSIL.